This TCR beta chain derives from a study of identical twins. In its sample, this clonotype was seen a few times. The CDR3 is made up of 14 amino acids. CDR1 is DFQATT, CDR2 SNEGSKA, per germline (reference sequence). V was clipped by 3 bases and J by 4 bases; unmatched bases: 6. Using its own MiXCR run on the 5' RACE reads, TCRdb lists one record per CDR3 protein. The table lists some 1,700,000 distinct CDR3 sequences, around 33% of them singletons. The specimen was cord blood. This rearrangement joins TRBV20-1 to TRBJ1-5; 7 nucleotides match TRBD1. The sequence derives from a newborn girl in good health. CDR3 residues: CSARRPTGNQPQHF. CDR3 DNA sequence: TGCAGTGCTAGGAGGCCGACAGGGAATCAGCCCCAGCATTTT.